The source of this T cell receptor (beta chain) is a study of blood T cell repertoires in COVID-19. V shed 8 bases, J shed 4 bases, and the junction held 7 bases outside the gene matches. This CDR3 contains 14 residues. CDR1 is SNHLY and CDR2 is FYNNEI in the germline V gene. Assay: immunoSEQ multiplex PCR; the TCRdb copy retains only in-frame clones and omits some. The table records around 26,000 clones, 87% of them present only once. The sequenced sample was peripheral blood. The V and J genes are TRBV2 and TRBJ2-3, with 9 bases identical to TRBD2. The source of this sequence is a human donor in a cohort sampled during active COVID-19. The chain's CDR3 is CASVKSGGPDTQYF. CDR3 nucleotides: TGTGCCAGCGTTAAGAGCGGGGGGCCAGATACGCAGTATTTT.